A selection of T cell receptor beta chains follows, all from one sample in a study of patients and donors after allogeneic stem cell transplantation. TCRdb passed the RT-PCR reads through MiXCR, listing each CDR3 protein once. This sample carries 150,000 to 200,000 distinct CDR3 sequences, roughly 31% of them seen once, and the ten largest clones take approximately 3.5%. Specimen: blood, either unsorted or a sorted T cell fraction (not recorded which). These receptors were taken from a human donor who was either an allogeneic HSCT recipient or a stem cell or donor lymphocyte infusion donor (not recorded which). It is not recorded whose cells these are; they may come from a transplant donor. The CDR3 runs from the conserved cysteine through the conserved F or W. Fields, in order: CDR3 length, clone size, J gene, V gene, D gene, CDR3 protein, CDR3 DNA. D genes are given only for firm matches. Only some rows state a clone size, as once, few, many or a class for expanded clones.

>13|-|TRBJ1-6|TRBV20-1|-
CSATSGADSPLHF
TGCAGTGCTACCTCGGGGGCGGATTCACCCCTCCACTTT
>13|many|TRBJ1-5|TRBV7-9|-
CASSLARDQPQHF
TGTGCCAGCAGCTTAGCCCGGGATCAGCCCCAGCATTTT
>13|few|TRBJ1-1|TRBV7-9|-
CASSLEGFKEAFF
TGTGCCAGCAGCTTAGAAGGATTCAAAGAAGCTTTCTTT
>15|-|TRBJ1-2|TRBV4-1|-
CASRHRDTAYYGYTF
TGCGCCAGCAGGCACCGGGACACCGCCTACTATGGCTACACCTTC
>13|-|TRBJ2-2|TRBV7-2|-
CASSLGSDGELFF
TGTGCCAGCAGCCTAGGGTCGGACGGGGAGCTGTTTTTT
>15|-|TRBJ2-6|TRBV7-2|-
CASSGRNSGANVLTF
TGTGCCAGCAGTGGTCGGAACTCTGGGGCCAACGTCCTGACTTTC
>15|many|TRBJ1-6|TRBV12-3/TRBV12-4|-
CASSFSDSYNSPLHF
TGTGCCAGCAGTTTTTCGGACAGCTATAATTCACCCCTCCACTTT
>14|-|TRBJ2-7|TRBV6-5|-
CASRTGGRRIEQYF
TGTGCCAGCAGGACGGGCGGACGAAGAATCGAGCAGTACTTC
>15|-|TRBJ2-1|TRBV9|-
CASSVAPGSYNEQFF
TGTGCCAGCAGCGTAGCTCCAGGCTCCTACAATGAGCAGTTCTTC
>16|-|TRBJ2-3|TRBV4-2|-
CASSQDKLWFSDTQYF
TGTGCCAGCAGCCAAGATAAGTTGTGGTTTTCAGATACGCAGTATTTT
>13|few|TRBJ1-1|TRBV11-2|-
CASSTQGNTEAFF
TGTGCCAGCAGCACACAGGGGAACACTGAAGCTTTCTTT
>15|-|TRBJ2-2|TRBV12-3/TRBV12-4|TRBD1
CASSFGNRGTGELFF
TGTGCCAGCAGTTTCGGAAACAGGGGAACCGGGGAGCTGTTTTTT
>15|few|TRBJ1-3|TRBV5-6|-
CASSSDTGSGNTIYF
TGTGCCAGCAGCTCCGATACAGGGTCTGGAAACACCATATATTTT
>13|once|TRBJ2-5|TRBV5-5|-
CASSLVGEGTQYF
TGTGCCAGCAGCTTGGTGGGAGAGGGGACCCAGTACTTC
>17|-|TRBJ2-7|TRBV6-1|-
CASSEALTDLSSYEQYF
TGTGCCAGCAGTGAAGCCTTGACAGATCTTAGCTCCTACGAGCAGTACTTC
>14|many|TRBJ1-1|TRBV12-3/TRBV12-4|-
CASSLQGGDTEAFF
TGTGCCAGCAGTTTACAGGGTGGCGACACTGAAGCTTTCTTT
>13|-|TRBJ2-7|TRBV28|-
CASSLYQGGEQYF
TGTGCCAGCAGTTTATATCAGGGGGGGGAGCAGTACTTC
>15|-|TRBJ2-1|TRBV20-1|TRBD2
CSASRAGEGWNEQFF
TGCAGTGCTAGTCGGGCGGGAGAGGGGTGGAATGAGCAGTTCTTC
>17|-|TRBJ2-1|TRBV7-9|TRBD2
CASSHGLAGSSYNEQFF
TGTGCCAGCAGCCACGGACTAGCGGGGAGTTCCTACAATGAGCAGTTCTTC
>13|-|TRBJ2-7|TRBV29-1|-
CSVLTGVGYEQYF
TGCAGCGTTCTAACGGGAGTGGGCTACGAGCAGTACTTC
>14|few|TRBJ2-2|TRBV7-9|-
CASSLVTSTGELFF
TGTGCCAGCAGCTTAGTGACTAGCACCGGGGAGCTGTTTTTT
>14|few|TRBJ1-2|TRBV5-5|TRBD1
CASSPQGVFYGYTF
TGTGCCAGCAGCCCTCAGGGGGTATTCTATGGCTACACCTTC
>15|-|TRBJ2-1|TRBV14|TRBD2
CASSQRAGLHNEQFF
TGTGCCAGCAGCCAACGAGCGGGACTCCACAATGAGCAGTTCTTC
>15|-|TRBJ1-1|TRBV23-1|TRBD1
CASSKQLDREVKAFF
TGCGCCAGCAGTAAACAGTTGGACAGGGAAGTTAAAGCTTTCTTT
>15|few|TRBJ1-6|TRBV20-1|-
CSARAVGRQDSPLHF
TGCAGTGCTAGAGCCGTAGGCAGACAGGATTCACCCCTCCACTTT
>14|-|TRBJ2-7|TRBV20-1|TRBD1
CSARGVLQGREQYF
TGCAGTGCTAGAGGGGTCCTACAGGGGCGAGAGCAGTACTTC
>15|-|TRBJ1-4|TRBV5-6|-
CASSLVAGYNEKLFF
TGTGCCAGCAGCTTGGTGGCAGGATATAATGAAAAACTGTTTTTT
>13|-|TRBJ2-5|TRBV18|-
CASSPGGTETQYF
TGTGCCAGCTCACCTGGCGGGACGGAGACCCAGTACTTC
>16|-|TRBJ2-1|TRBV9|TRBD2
CASSLSGRMGDNEQFF
TGTGCCAGCAGCTTGAGCGGGAGGATGGGAGACAATGAGCAGTTCTTC
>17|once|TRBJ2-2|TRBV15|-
CATSRGSQGSVTGELFF
TGTGCCACCAGCAGAGGTTCACAGGGAAGCGTCACCGGGGAGCTGTTTTTT
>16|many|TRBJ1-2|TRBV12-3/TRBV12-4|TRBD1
CASSLGDRGTNYGYTF
TGTGCCAGCAGTTTAGGGGACAGGGGAACAAACTATGGCTACACCTTC
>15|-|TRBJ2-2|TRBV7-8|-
CASIHLPRNTGELFF
TGTGCCAGCATCCACCTCCCTAGGAACACCGGGGAGCTGTTTTTT
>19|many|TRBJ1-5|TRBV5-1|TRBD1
CASSDLDRELLRSNQPQHF
TGCGCCAGCAGCGACTTGGACAGGGAACTACTGCGCAGCAATCAGCCCCAGCATTTT
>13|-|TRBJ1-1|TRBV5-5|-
CASSSLRYTEAFF
TGTGCCAGCAGCTCCCTCAGGTACACTGAAGCTTTCTTT
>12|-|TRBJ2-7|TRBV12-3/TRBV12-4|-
CASSSGPYEQYF
TGTGCCAGCAGTTCGGGACCTTACGAGCAGTACTTC
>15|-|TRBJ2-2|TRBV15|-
CATSLPGRHTGELFF
TGTGCCACCAGCCTCCCTGGGCGGCACACCGGGGAGCTGTTTTTT
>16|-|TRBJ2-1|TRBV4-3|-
CASSRQPGGGQDEQFF
TGCGCCAGCAGCCGCCAACCTGGGGGGGGGCAGGATGAGCAGTTCTTC
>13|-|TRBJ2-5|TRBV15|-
CATSRDELETQYF
TGTGCCACCAGCAGAGATGAGCTAGAGACCCAGTACTTC
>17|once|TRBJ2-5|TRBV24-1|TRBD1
CATSDLPNKTGKETQYF
TGTGCCACCAGTGATTTGCCTAATAAGACAGGGAAGGAGACCCAGTACTTC
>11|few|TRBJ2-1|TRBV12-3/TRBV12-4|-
CASSPGHEQFF
TGTGCCAGCAGTCCCGGTCATGAGCAGTTCTTC
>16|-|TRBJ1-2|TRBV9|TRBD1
CASSVEGTGLGYGYTF
TGTGCCAGCAGCGTAGAGGGGACAGGGCTTGGGTATGGCTACACCTTC
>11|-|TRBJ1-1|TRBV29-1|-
CSADSGTEAFF
TGCAGCGCAGACAGCGGCACTGAAGCTTTCTTT
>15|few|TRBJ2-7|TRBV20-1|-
CSARDLGSAGYEQYF
TGCAGTGCTAGAGACCTCGGGAGCGCGGGCTACGAGCAGTACTTC
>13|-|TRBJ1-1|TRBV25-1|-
CASSYSGQTEAFF
TGTGCCAGCAGTTATTCCGGGCAAACTGAAGCTTTCTTT
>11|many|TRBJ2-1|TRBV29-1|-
CTTTGDNEQFF
TGCACCACGACCGGGGACAATGAGCAGTTCTTC
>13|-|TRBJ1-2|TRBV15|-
CATSRDHDYGYTF
TGTGCCACCAGCAGAGATCACGACTATGGCTACACCTTC
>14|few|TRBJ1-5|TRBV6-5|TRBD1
CASRRQGGDQPQHF
TGTGCCAGCAGAAGACAGGGTGGAGATCAGCCCCAGCATTTT
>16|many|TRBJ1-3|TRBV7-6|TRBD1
CASSLAGGHSGNTIYF
TGTGCCAGCAGCTTAGCAGGGGGCCACTCTGGAAACACCATATATTTT
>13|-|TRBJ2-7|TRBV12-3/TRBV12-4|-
CASSLPGPYEQYF
TGTGCCAGCAGTTTGCCCGGCCCCTACGAGCAGTACTTC
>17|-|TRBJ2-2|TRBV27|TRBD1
CASSRDRGRPSTGELFF
TGTGCCAGCAGTAGGGACAGGGGGAGGCCCAGCACCGGGGAGCTGTTTTTT
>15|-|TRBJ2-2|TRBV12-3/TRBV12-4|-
CASSLVGSGTGELFF
TGTGCCAGCAGTTTAGTCGGGAGCGGGACCGGGGAGCTGTTTTTT
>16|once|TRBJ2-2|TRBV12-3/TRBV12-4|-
CASSLEGGADTGELFF
TGTGCCAGCAGTTTAGAGGGGGGCGCGGACACCGGGGAGCTGTTTTTT
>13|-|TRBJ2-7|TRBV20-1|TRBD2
CSAGEGSGGEQYF
TGCAGTGCGGGAGAAGGGTCCGGGGGGGAGCAGTACTTC
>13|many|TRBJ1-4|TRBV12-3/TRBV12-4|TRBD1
CASSSGQGEKLFF
TGTGCCAGCAGTAGCGGACAGGGAGAAAAACTGTTTTTT
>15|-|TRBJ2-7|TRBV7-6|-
CASSYLGPGSYEQYF
TGTGCCAGCAGTTACCTAGGGCCAGGTTCCTACGAGCAGTACTTC